This is a list of T cell receptor beta chains from one sample in a study of siplizumab effects on memory and regulatory T cells. Sequenced by immunoSEQ multiplex PCR; TCRdb stores in-frame clones only, minus some. The table records tens of thousands of clones, less than 95% of them present only once. The specimen sequenced was CD8+ T cells sorted from blood. These receptor sequences come from a human donor in good health. The CDR3 runs from the conserved cysteine through the conserved F or W. Fields, in order: CDR3 protein, CDR3 DNA, D gene, J gene, CDR3 length, V gene, clone size. D genes are given only for firm matches. Clone size appears in some rows only: once, few, many, or a class for an expanded clone.

CDR3: CASSLVPYNEQFF
DNA: TGCGCCAGCAGCTTGGTACCTTACAATGAGCAGTTCTTC
D: -
J: TRBJ2-1
length: 13
V: TRBV5-1
size: -

CDR3: CAWSVGTSGYDEQFF
DNA: TGTGCCTGGAGTGTAGGGACTAGCGGGTATGATGAGCAGTTCTTC
D: TRBD2
J: TRBJ2-1
length: 15
V: TRBV30
size: -

CDR3: CASSLSDRDGRFMNTEAFF
DNA: TGCGCCAGCAGCTTGAGCGACCGGGACGGACGGTTCATGAACACTGAAGCTTTCTTT
D: -
J: TRBJ1-1
length: 19
V: TRBV5-1
size: -

CDR3: CASALQVGGPYEQYF
DNA: TGTGCCAGCGCCCTCCAAGTGGGAGGTCCCTACGAGCAGTACTTC
D: -
J: TRBJ2-7
length: 15
V: TRBV28
size: once

CDR3: CASSYSYRYEQYF
DNA: TGTGCCAGCAGTTACTCCTATCGGTACGAGCAGTACTTC
D: -
J: TRBJ2-7
length: 13
V: TRBV6-5
size: -

CDR3: CASSHFGDNSYEQYF
DNA: TGCGCCAGCAGCCATTTTGGGGACAACTCCTACGAGCAGTACTTC
D: -
J: TRBJ2-7
length: 15
V: TRBV4-1
size: once

CDR3: CASSLLPSGGDEQFF
DNA: TGTGCCAGCAGCTTACTCCCTAGCGGGGGCGATGAGCAGTTCTTC
D: TRBD2
J: TRBJ2-1
length: 15
V: TRBV7-9
size: -

CDR3: CASSPVAGGLMNEQFF
DNA: TGTGCCAGCAGCCCCGTAGCGGGGGGGCTAATGAATGAGCAGTTCTTC
D: TRBD2
J: TRBJ2-1
length: 16
V: TRBV7-2
size: -

CDR3: CASRSGTEFYEQYF
DNA: TGTGCCAGCAGATCCGGGACAGAGTTTTACGAGCAGTACTTC
D: TRBD1
J: TRBJ2-7
length: 14
V: TRBV27
size: -

CDR3: CASSAPRVSYNEQFF
DNA: TGTGCCAGCAGCGCGCCCCGGGTCTCCTACAATGAGCAGTTCTTC
D: -
J: TRBJ2-1
length: 15
V: TRBV7-8
size: once

CDR3: CASSPPGIGDEQYF
DNA: TGTGCCAGCAGCCCGCCGGGAATAGGGGACGAGCAGTACTTC
D: -
J: TRBJ2-7
length: 14
V: TRBV7-6
size: -

CDR3: CASSVGADSYEQYF
DNA: TGTGCCAGCAGTGTTGGTGCGGACTCCTACGAGCAGTACTTC
D: -
J: TRBJ2-7
length: 14
V: TRBV6-5
size: -

CDR3: CASSYPGGEIGYTF
DNA: TGTGCCAGCAGTTACCCAGGGGGCGAGATTGGCTACACCTTC
D: TRBD1
J: TRBJ1-2
length: 14
V: TRBV6-5
size: once

CDR3: CAISGGQGAGTEAFF
DNA: TGTGCCATCAGTGGAGGCCAGGGGGCTGGTACTGAAGCTTTCTTT
D: TRBD1
J: TRBJ1-1
length: 15
V: TRBV10-3
size: -

CDR3: CAAPSEGAGAYEQYF
DNA: TGTGCCGCCCCCTCTGAGGGAGCGGGAGCCTACGAGCAGTACTTC
D: TRBD2
J: TRBJ2-7
length: 15
V: TRBV30
size: -

CDR3: CASSVGQGAVEQFF
DNA: TGTGCCAGCAGTGTAGGACAGGGGGCGGTTGAGCAGTTCTTC
D: TRBD1
J: TRBJ2-1
length: 14
V: TRBV2
size: -

CDR3: CASSRLGGGYNEQFF
DNA: TGTGCCAGCAGCCGACTGGGTGGGGGCTACAATGAGCAGTTCTTC
D: -
J: TRBJ2-1
length: 15
V: TRBV6-4
size: -

CDR3: CASSLKDSLNEQFF
DNA: TGTGCCAGCAGTTTAAAGGATTCCCTCAATGAGCAGTTCTTC
D: -
J: TRBJ2-1
length: 14
V: TRBV27
size: -

CDR3: CATSVVGTGNTGELFF
DNA: TGTGCCACCAGCGTCGTCGGGACAGGGAACACCGGGGAGCTGTTTTTT
D: TRBD1
J: TRBJ2-2
length: 16
V: TRBV15
size: -

CDR3: CASRDFLRGEDTEAFF
DNA: TGTGCCAGCAGGGATTTTCTACGGGGCGAGGACACTGAAGCTTTCTTT
D: -
J: TRBJ1-1
length: 16
V: TRBV2
size: -

CDR3: CASSPPGRANLQYF
DNA: TGTGCCAGCTCACCACCAGGGAGGGCAAACCTTCAGTACTTC
D: TRBD2
J: TRBJ2-7
length: 14
V: TRBV18
size: -

CDR3: CSAKELYEQYF
DNA: TGCAGTGCTAAGGAACTCTACGAGCAGTACTTC
D: -
J: TRBJ2-7
length: 11
V: TRBV20-1
size: -

CDR3: CASSAGQGSHEQYF
DNA: TGTGCCAGCAGCGCCGGACAGGGGTCCCACGAGCAGTACTTC
D: TRBD1
J: TRBJ2-7
length: 14
V: TRBV5-6
size: -

CDR3: CSVVVNTGELFF
DNA: TGCAGCGTTGTCGTAAACACCGGGGAGCTGTTTTTT
D: -
J: TRBJ2-2
length: 12
V: TRBV29-1
size: -

CDR3: CASRLQGYNYGYTF
DNA: TGTGCCAGCAGGTTACAGGGGTATAACTATGGCTACACCTTC
D: TRBD1
J: TRBJ1-2
length: 14
V: TRBV13
size: -

CDR3: CASSFGTGGAEQYF
DNA: TGTGCCAGCAGCTTCGGGACAGGGGGGGCCGAGCAGTACTTC
D: TRBD1
J: TRBJ2-7
length: 14
V: TRBV9
size: -